The clone carrying this TCR beta chain was detected ten times or more. Unique molecular identifiers were included in an RNA-based 3' RACE TCR library. TCRdb re-analysed the 3' RACE reads in MiXCR, keeping a single row per CDR3 protein. The sample carries roughly 16,000 distinct CDR3 sequences, approximately 3.6% recorded once. This entry belongs to a study of HIV-infected children after antiretroviral therapy interruption. Study information: For the interruption arm, samples span week 0 through about 3 years after study end.

The CDR3 spans 15 residues. Germline V gives CDR1 MNHEY, CDR2 SMNVEV (reference sequence). The V end lost 5 bases, the J end lost 0 bases, and 13 bases lay between the germline ends. Treatment meaning: PENTA 11 planned treatment interruption arm or continuous ART arm. The source is a child between 2 and 17 years old with HIV. The chain links TRBV27 to TRBJ1-1, with a possible D match to TRBD1 (6 bases). Sequencing used CD45RA+ CD4+ T cells from PBMCs, obtained from a donor given antiretroviral therapy, either interrupted or continuous. As to subset: naive CD4+ CD45RA+ CD45RO- T cells. The CDR3: CASSATGWLNTEAFF. The CDR3 coding sequence is TGTGCCAGCAGTGCCACAGGGTGGTTGAACACTGAAGCTTTCTTT.